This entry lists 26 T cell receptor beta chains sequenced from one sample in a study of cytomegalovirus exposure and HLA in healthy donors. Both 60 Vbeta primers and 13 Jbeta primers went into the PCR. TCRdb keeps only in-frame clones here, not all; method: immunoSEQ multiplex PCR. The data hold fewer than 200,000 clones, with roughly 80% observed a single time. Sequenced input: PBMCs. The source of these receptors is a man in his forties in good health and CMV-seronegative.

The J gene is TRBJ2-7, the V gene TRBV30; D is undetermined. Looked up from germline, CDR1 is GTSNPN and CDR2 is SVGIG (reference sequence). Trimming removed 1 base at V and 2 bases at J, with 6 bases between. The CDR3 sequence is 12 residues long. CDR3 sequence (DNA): TGTGCCTGGAGTGGGCAAACCTACGAGCAGTACTTC. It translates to CAWSGQTYEQYF.

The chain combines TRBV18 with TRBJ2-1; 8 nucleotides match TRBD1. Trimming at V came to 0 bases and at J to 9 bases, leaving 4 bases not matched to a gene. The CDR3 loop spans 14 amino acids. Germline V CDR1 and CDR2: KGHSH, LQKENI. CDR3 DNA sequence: TGTGCCAGCTCACCACCCCCCGGACAGGGTGAGCAGTTCTTC. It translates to CASSPPPGQGEQFF.

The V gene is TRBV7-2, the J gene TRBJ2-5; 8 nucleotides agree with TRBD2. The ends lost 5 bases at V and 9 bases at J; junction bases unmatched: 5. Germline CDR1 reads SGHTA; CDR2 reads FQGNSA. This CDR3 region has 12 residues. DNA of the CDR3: TGTGCCAGCAGCGGGACCGGGAGGGCCCAGTACTTC. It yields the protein CASSGTGRAQYF.

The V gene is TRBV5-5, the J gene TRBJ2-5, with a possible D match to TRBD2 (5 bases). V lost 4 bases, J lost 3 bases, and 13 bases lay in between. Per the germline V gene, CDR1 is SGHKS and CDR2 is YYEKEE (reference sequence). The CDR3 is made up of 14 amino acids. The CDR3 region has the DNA TGTGCCAGCAGCCCCCTCGGAGCGGAAGAGACCCAGTACTTC. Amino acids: CASSPLGAEETQYF.

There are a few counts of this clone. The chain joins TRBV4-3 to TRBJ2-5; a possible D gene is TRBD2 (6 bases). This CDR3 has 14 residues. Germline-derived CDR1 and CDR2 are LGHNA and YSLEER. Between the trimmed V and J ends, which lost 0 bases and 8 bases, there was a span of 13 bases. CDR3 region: CASSQEQWRGTQYF. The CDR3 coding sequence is TGCGCCAGCAGCCAAGAGCAGTGGCGGGGCACCCAGTACTTC.

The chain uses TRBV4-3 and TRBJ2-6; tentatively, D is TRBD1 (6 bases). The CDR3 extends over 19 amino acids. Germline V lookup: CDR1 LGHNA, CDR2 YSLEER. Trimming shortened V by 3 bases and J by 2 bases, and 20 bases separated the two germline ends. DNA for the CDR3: TGCGCCAGCAGCCAGGACACGAACAGGGTTGTGGCTGGGGCCAACGTCCTGACTTTC. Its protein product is CASSQDTNRVVAGANVLTF.

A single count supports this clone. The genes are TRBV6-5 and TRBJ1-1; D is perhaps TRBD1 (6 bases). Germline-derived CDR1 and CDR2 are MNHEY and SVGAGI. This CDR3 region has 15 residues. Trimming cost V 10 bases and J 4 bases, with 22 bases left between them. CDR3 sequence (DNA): TGTGCCACAAGGACGGGGGGCGCTTTGGGCACTGAAGCTTTCTTT. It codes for CATRTGGALGTEAFF.

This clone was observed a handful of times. The CDR3 reads CASSVATGPDYEQYF. The CDR3 region has the DNA TGTGCCAGCAGCGTAGCGACAGGACCTGACTACGAGCAGTACTTC. The chain uses TRBV9 and TRBJ2-5, with D maybe TRBD1 (6 bases). The J call may be incorrect, as the DNA end agrees better with TRBJ2-7. The CDR3 consists of 15 residues. Germline V gene sequence: CDR1 SGDLS, CDR2 YYNGEE.

The CDR3 region is CASSQDYRGQGGGYTF. CDR3 nucleotide sequence: TGCGCCAGCAGCCAAGATTATCGGGGACAGGGGGGAGGCTACACCTTC. V usage is TRBV4-3 and J usage is TRBJ1-2, with 11 nucleotides matching TRBD1. The CDR3 contains 16 residues. Germline assignment: CDR1 LGHNA and CDR2 YSLEER. Losses at the gene ends were 0 bases for V and 8 bases for J; bases not matched to a gene: 8.

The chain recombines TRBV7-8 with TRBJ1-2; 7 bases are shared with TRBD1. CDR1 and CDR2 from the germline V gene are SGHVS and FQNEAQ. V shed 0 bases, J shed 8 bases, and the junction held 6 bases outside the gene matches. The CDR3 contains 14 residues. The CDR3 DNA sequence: TGTGCCAGCAGCTTAGCGTTGGCAGGGGGGGGCTACACCTTC. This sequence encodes CASSLALAGGGYTF.

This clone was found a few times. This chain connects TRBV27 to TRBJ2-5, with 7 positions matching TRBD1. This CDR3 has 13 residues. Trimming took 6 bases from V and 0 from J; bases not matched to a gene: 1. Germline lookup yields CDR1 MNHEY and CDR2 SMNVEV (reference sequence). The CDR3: CASRDRYQETQYF. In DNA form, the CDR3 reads TGTGCCAGCAGGGACAGGTACCAAGAGACCCAGTACTTC.

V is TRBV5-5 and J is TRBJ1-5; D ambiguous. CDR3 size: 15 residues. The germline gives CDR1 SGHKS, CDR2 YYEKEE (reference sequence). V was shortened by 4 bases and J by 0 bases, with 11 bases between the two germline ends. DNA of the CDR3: TGTGCCAGCAGCCTAAACAGTTATAGCAATCAGCCCCAGCATTTT. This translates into CASSLNSYSNQPQHF.

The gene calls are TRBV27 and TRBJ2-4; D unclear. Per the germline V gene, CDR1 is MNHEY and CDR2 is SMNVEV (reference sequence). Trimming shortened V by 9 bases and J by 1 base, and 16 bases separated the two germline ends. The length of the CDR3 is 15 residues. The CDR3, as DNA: TGTGCCAGGAGGCCAGTTTTTTGGGCCAAAAACATTCAGTACTTC. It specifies CARRPVFWAKNIQYF.

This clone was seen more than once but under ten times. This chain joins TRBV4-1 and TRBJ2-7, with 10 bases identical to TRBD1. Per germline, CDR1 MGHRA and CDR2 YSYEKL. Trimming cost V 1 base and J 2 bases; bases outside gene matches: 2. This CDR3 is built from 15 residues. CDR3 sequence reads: CASSQGTGGTYEQYF. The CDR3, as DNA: TGCGCCAGCAGCCAAGGGACAGGGGGTACCTACGAGCAGTACTTC.

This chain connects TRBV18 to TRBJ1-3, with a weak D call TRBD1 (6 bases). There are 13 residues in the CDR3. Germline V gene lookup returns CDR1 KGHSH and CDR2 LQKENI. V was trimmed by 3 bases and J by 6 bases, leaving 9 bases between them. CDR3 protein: CASSPKGENTIYF. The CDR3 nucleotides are TGTGCCAGCTCACCCAAGGGGGAAAACACCATATATTTT.

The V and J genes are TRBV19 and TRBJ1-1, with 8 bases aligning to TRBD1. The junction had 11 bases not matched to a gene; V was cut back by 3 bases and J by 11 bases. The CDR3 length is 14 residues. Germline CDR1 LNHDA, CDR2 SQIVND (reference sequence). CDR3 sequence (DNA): TGTGCCAGTAGTATTTCGGCAGGGGGCTTTAGGGCTTTCTTT. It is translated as CASSISAGGFRAFF.

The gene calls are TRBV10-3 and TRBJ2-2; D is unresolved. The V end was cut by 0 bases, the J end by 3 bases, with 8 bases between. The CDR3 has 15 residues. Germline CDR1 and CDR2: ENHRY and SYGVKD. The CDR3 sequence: CAISESWLYTGELFF. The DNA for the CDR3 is TGTGCCATCAGTGAGTCATGGCTTTACACCGGGGAGCTGTTTTTT.

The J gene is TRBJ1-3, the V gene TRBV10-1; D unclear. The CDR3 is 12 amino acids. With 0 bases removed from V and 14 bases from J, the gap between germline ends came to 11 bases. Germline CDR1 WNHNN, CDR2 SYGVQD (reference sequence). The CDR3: CASSESRKVVYF. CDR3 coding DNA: TGCGCCAGCAGTGAGTCCAGGAAAGTGGTATATTTT.

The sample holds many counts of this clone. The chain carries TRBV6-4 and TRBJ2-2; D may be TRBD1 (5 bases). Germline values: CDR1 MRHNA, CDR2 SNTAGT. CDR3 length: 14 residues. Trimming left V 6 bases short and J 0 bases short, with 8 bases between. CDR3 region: CASSATANTGELFF. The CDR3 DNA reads TGTGCCAGCAGCGCGACAGCGAACACCGGGGAGCTGTTTTTT.

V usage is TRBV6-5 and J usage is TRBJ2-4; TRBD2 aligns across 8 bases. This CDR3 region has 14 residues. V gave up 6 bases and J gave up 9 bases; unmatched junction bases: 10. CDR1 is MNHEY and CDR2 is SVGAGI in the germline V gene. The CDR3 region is CASRSSSGRGIQYF. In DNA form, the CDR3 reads TGTGCCAGCAGGTCCTCTAGCGGGCGGGGCATTCAGTACTTC.

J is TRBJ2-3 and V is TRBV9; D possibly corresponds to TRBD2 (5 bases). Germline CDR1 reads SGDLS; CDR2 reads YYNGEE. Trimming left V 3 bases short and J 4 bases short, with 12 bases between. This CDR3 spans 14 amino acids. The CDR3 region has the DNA TGTGCCAGCAGCGCCCAAACTAGGGCAGATACGCAGTATTTT. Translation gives CASSAQTRADTQYF.

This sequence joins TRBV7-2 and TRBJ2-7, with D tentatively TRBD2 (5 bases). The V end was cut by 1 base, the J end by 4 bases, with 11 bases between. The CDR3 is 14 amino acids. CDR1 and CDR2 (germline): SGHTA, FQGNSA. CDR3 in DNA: TGTGCCAGCAGCTTAGAGTACCGGGGATACGAGCAGTACTTC. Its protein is CASSLEYRGYEQYF.

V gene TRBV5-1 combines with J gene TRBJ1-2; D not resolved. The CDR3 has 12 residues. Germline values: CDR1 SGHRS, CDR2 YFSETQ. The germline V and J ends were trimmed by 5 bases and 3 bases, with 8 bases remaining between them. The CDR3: CASSTGDYGYTF. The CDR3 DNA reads TGCGCCAGCAGTACGGGAGACTATGGCTACACCTTC.

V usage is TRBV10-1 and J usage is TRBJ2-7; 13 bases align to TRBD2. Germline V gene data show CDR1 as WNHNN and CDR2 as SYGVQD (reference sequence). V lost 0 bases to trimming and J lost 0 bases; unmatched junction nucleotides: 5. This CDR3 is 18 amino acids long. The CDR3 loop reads CASSESGLAGLSSYEQYF. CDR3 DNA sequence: TGCGCCAGCAGTGAGTCGGGACTAGCGGGGTTAAGCTCCTACGAGCAGTACTTC.

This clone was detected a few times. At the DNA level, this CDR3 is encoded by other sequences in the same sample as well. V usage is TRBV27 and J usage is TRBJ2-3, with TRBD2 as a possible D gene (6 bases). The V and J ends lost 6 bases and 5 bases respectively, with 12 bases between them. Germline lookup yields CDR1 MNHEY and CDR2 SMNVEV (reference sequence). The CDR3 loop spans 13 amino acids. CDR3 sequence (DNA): TGTGCCAGCAGCCTCGGGCGGGGAGATACGCAGTATTTT. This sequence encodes CASSLGRGDTQYF.

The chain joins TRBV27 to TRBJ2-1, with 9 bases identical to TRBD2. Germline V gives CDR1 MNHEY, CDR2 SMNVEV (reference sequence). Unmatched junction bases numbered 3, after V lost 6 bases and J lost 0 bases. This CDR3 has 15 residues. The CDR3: CASSRSGSSYNEQFF. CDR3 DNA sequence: TGTGCCAGCAGCCGTAGCGGGAGCTCCTACAATGAGCAGTTCTTC.